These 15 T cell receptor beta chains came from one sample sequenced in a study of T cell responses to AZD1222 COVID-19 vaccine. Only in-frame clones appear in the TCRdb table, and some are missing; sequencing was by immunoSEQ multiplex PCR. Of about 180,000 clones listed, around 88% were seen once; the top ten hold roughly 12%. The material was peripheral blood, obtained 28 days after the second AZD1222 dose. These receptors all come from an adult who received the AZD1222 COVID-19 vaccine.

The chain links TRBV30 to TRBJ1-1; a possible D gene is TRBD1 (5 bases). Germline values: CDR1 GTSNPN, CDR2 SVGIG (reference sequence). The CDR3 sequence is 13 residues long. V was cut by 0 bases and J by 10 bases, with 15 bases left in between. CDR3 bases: TGTGCCTGGAGTGTTGGCGGGGGAACCCCAGCTTTCTTT. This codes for CAWSVGGGTPAFF. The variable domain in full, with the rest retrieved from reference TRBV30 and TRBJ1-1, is SQTIHQWPATLVQPVGSPLSLECTVEGTSNPNLYWYRQAAGRGLQLLFYSVGIGQISSEVPQNLSASRPQDRQFILSSKKLLLSDSGFYLCAWSVGGGTPAFFGQGTRLTVV.

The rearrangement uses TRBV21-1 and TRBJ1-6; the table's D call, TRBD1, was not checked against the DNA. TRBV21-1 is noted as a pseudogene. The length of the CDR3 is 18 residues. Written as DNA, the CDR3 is TGTGCCAGCAGCACGATAAACAGGGGGCGCCGGTTGGATTCACCCCTCCACTTT. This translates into CASSTINRGRRLDSPLHF.

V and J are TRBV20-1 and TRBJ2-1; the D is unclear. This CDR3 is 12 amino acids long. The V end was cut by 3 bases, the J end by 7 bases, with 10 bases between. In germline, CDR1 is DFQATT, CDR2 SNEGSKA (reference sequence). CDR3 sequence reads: CSASSRLNEQFF. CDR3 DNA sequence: TGCAGTGCTAGTTCTCGACTGAATGAGCAGTTCTTC.

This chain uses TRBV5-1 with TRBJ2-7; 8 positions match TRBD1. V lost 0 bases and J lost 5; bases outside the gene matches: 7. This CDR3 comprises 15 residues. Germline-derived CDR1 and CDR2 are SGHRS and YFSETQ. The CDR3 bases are TGCGCCAGCAGCTTGGCTGGGACAGGTATTGACGAGCAGTACTTC. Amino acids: CASSLAGTGIDEQYF.

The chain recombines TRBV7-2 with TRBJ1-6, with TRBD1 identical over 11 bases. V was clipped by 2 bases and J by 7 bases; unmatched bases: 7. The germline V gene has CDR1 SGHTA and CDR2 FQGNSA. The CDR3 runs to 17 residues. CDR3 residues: CASSLTLGTGGNSPLHF. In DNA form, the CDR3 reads TGTGCCAGCAGCTTAACATTAGGGACAGGGGGAAATTCACCCCTCCACTTT.

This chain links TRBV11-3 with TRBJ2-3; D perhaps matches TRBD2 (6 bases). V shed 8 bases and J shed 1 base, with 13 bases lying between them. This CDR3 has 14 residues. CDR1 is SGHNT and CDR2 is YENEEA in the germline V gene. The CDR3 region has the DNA TGTGCCAGCCGGGGTCCGGGGGGCACAGATACGCAGTATTTT. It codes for CASRGPGGTDTQYF.

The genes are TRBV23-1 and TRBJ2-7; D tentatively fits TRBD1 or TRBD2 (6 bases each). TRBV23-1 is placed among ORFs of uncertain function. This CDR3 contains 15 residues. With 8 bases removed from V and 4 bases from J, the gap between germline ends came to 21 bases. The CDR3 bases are TGCGCCAGCCGGGGAGGAGGGGGTTGGCCGTACGAGCAGTACTTC. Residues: CASRGGGGWPYEQYF.

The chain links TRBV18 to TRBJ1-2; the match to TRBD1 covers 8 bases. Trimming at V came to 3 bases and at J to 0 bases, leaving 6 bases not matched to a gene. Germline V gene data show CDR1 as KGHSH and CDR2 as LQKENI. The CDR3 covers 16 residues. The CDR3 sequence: CASSPTGDGANYGYTF. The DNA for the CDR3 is TGTGCCAGCTCACCGACAGGGGATGGGGCTAACTATGGCTACACCTTC. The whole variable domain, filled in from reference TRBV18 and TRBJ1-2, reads NAGVMQNPRHLVRRRGQEARLRCSPMKGHSHVYWYRQLPEEGLKFMVYLQKENIIDESGMPKERFSAEFPKEGPSILRIQQVVRGDSAAYFCASSPTGDGANYGYTFGSGTRLTVV.

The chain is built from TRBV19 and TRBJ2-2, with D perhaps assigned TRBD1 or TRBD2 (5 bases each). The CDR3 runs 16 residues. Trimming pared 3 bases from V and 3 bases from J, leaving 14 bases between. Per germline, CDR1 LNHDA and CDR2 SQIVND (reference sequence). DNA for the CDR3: TGTGCCAGTAGTATTTGGGGGTATTCTGACACCGGGGAGCTGTTTTTT. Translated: CASSIWGYSDTGELFF.

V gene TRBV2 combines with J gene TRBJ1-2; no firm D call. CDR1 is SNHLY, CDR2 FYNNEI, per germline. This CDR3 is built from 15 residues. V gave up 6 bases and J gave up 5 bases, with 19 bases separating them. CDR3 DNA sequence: TGTGCCAGCAGCGAATCCGCGGGTTCTTTTTATGGCTACACCTTC. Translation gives CASSESAGSFYGYTF.

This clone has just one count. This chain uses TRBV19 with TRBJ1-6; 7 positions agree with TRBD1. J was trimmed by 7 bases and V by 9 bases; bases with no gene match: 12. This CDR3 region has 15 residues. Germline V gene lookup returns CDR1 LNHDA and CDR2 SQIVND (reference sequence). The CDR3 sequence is CASSEAGGRNSPLHF. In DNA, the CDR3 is TGTGCCAGCAGTGAGGCAGGGGGACGGAATTCACCCCTCCACTTT.

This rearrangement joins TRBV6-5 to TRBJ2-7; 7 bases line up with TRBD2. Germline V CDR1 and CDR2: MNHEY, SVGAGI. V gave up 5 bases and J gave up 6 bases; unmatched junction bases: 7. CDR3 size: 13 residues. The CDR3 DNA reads TGTGCCAGCAGTCGGGGATCGGGAGGCGAGCAGTACTTC. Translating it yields CASSRGSGGEQYF.

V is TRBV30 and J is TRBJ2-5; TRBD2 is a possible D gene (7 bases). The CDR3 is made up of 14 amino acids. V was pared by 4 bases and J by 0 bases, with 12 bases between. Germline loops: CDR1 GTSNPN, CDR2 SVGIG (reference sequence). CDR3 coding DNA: TGTGCCTGGATGGGGGGGGCTTACCAAGAGACCCAGTACTTC. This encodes CAWMGGAYQETQYF.

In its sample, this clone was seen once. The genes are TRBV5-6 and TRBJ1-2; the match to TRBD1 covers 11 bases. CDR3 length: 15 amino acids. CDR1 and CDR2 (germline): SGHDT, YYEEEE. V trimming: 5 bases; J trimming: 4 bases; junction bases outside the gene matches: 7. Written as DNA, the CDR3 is TGTGCCAGCAGTTACCCGGGACAGGGGGTCTATGGCTACACCTTC. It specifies CASSYPGQGVYGYTF.

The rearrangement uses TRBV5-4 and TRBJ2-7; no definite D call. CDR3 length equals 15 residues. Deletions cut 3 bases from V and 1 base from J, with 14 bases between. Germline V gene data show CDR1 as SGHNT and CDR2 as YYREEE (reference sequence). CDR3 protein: CASSSPFVGSYEQYF. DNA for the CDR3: TGTGCCAGCAGCTCCCCATTCGTGGGGTCCTACGAGCAGTACTTC.